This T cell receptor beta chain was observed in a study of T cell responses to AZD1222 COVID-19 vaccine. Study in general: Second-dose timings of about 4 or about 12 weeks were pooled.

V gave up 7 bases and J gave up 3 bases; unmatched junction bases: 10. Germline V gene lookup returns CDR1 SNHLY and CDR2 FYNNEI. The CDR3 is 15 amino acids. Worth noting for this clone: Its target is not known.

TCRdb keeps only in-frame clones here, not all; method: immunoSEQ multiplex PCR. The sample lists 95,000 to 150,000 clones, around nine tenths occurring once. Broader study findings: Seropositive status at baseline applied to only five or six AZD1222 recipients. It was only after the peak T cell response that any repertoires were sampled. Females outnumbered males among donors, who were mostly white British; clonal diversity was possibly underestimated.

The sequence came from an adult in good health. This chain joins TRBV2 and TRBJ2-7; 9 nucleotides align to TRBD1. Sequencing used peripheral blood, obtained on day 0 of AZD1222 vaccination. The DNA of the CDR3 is TGTGCCAGCATCCTGGGACAGGGTGCCGACTACGAGCAGTACTTC. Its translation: CASILGQGADYEQYF.